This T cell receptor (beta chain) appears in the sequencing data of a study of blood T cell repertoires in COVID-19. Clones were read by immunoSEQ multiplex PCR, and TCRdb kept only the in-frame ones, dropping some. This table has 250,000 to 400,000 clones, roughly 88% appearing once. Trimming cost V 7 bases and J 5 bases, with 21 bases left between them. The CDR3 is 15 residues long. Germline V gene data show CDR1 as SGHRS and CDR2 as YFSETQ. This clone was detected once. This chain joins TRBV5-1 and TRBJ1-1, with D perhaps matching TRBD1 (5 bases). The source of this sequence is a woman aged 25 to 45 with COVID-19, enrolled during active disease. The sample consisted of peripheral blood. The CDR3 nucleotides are TGCGCCAGCGCCATGTGGGCCAGGGATGGTACTGAAGCTTTCTTT. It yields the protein CASAMWARDGTEAFF.